This is a list of T cell receptor beta chains from one sample in a study of shared clonotypes between healthy human individuals. The repertoire was sequenced with immunoSEQ multiplex PCR; TCRdb's copy has only in-frame clones and lacks some. The sample holds around 560,000 clones, around 96% seen once. The sequencing input was naive CD8+ T cells sorted from blood. The source is a woman aged 25 to 45 in good health. Each CDR3 is given with its conserved first and last residue. D genes are given only for firm matches. Clone size, where shown, is once, few, many, or a class for clones that have expanded.

j_call,d_call,clone_size,v_call,cdr3_nt,cdr3_aa
TRBJ1-1,TRBD1,-,TRBV5-1,TGCGCCAGCAGCTGGACAGGGTTCGCTGAAGCTTTCTTT,CASSWTGFAEAFF
TRBJ2-7,-,-,TRBV10-1,TGCGCCAGCAGTGATTTGGGATTCTACGAGCAGTACTTC,CASSDLGFYEQYF
TRBJ2-1,-,-,TRBV19,TGTGCCAGTAGTATAGGAGGGTTCTACAATGAGCAGTTCTTC,CASSIGGFYNEQFF
TRBJ2-1,TRBD2,-,TRBV4-1,TGCGCCAGCAGCCCTGTGGGGCCTAGCGGGAGTCGGTACAATGAGCAGTTCTTC,CASSPVGPSGSRYNEQFF
TRBJ1-5,TRBD1,-,TRBV19,TGTGCCAGTACACCGGGACAGGGGATCTATAGCAATCAGCCCCAGCATTTT,CASTPGQGIYSNQPQHF
TRBJ2-7,TRBD2,once,TRBV6-5,TGTGCCAGCAGGACCGGGACTAGCTACGAGCAGTACTTC,CASRTGTSYEQYF
TRBJ2-7,TRBD1,once,TRBV7-9,TGTGCCAGCAGCCCGGGGGACAGGTTCGACGAGCAGTACTTC,CASSPGDRFDEQYF
TRBJ2-3,TRBD2,-,TRBV7-6,TGTGCCAGCAGCTTAGTGATTAGCGGGAGGGGCGGCACAGATACGCAGTATTTT,CASSLVISGRGGTDTQYF
TRBJ1-6,TRBD1,-,TRBV2,TGTGCCAGCAGTGAAGCGCTGGGGACAGGCACATCACCCCTCCACTTT,CASSEALGTGTSPLHF
TRBJ2-7,TRBD1,once,TRBV29-1,TGCAGCGTTCTGGTTGGGACAGGGGGCTACGAGCAGTACTTC,CSVLVGTGGYEQYF
TRBJ2-7,-,-,TRBV5-4,TGTGCCAGCAGCAGAACTCAGGGGTATTACGAGCAGTACTTC,CASSRTQGYYEQYF
TRBJ1-2,-,-,TRBV27,TGTGCCAGCAGTTTATCCACCAAATATGGCTACACCTTC,CASSLSTKYGYTF
TRBJ2-7,-,few,TRBV10-2,TGCGCCAGCAGTAAGAGGACCGGAGGCTCCTACGAGCAGTACTTC,CASSKRTGGSYEQYF
TRBJ2-7,TRBD1,-,TRBV28,TGTGCCAGCAGTCTCCCGGACAGGTGGATTAAGGACGAGCAGTACTTC,CASSLPDRWIKDEQYF
TRBJ1-5,-,-,TRBV27,TGTGCCAGCGGGACTTCCGATCAGCCCCAGCATTTT,CASGTSDQPQHF
TRBJ2-7,TRBD1,-,TRBV28,TGTGCCAGCAGTTTATCAGGGACAGGGGAATACGAGCAGTACTTC,CASSLSGTGEYEQYF
TRBJ1-1,-,once,TRBV27,TGTGCCAGCAGTTCGGCCGGTTCTGAAGCTTTCTTT,CASSSAGSEAFF
TRBJ2-7,TRBD2,-,TRBV7-9,TGTGCCAGCAGCCCGGGGGGATCCGAGCAGTACTTC,CASSPGGSEQYF
TRBJ2-7,-,-,TRBV6-6,TGTGCCAGCAGCCCCGGGACTGGGGACTACGAGCAGTACTTC,CASSPGTGDYEQYF
TRBJ1-5,-,-,TRBV27,TGTGCCAGCAGTTTAAAGGCCCAGCATTTT,CASSLKAQHF
TRBJ2-2,-,once,TRBV7-3,TGTGCCAGCAGCTTTCTGGGGGCCGGGGAGCTGTTTTTT,CASSFLGAGELFF
TRBJ1-6,TRBD1,-,TRBV6-5,TGTGCCGCATCCAGGGGGGCGCGATCACCCCTCCACTTT,CAASRGARSPLHF
TRBJ2-1,TRBD2,-,TRBV4-2,TGTGCCAGCAGCCAAGGCCTAGCGGGAGTCCCGCCCTTGCATGAGCAGTTCTTC,CASSQGLAGVPPLHEQFF
TRBJ2-6,TRBD2,-,TRBV14,TGTGCCAGCAGGGGGACTAGCGGGGGCCTCTCTGGGGCCAACGTCCTGACTTTC,CASRGTSGGLSGANVLTF
TRBJ2-7,-,once,TRBV13,TGTGCCAGCAGCCAAACAGTCCCCTACGAGCAGTACTTC,CASSQTVPYEQYF
TRBJ2-1,TRBD2,-,TRBV14,TGTGCCAGCAGCCAATCCGGACTAGCGGGAGGCAAGTTCTTC,CASSQSGLAGGKFF
TRBJ2-1,TRBD1,-,TRBV6-1,TGTGCCAGCAGTGCGTGGAGGACAGGGTTCGATGAGCAGTTCTTC,CASSAWRTGFDEQFF
TRBJ2-1,-,-,TRBV11-1,TGTGCCAGCAGCGTCCTCCGGACCTTTTACAATGAGCAGTTCTTC,CASSVLRTFYNEQFF
TRBJ1-1,-,-,TRBV29-1,TGCAGCGCCCTCGGGTCAGGAGCTTTCTTT,CSALGSGAFF
TRBJ2-2,TRBD2,-,TRBV10-3,TGTGCCATCCCTAGCGGGACCGACACCGGGGAGCTGTTTTTT,CAIPSGTDTGELFF
TRBJ2-1,-,-,TRBV11-2,TGTGCCAGCAGCTCAACTTTACCCGAGGCAGGTGAGCAGTTCTTC,CASSSTLPEAGEQFF
TRBJ1-1,-,-,TRBV9,TGTGCCAGCAGCGTAGCAGGGATGAACACTGAAGCTTTCTTT,CASSVAGMNTEAFF
TRBJ2-7,TRBD1,-,TRBV29-1,TGCAGCGTCGGGACAGGGTACGAGCAGTACTTC,CSVGTGYEQYF
TRBJ2-3,TRBD2,-,TRBV11-2,TGTGCCAGCAGACGGGGGACTAGCGGGACGAATACGCAGTATTTT,CASRRGTSGTNTQYF
TRBJ2-2,-,-,TRBV7-2,TGTGCCAGCAGCTCAATTTTAGTTGGCTCCACCGGGGAGCTGTTTTTT,CASSSILVGSTGELFF
TRBJ2-7,-,-,TRBV28,TGTGCCAGCAGTTTTTGGGCGGAGGGGGGTTCGGTCGAGCAGTACTTC,CASSFWAEGGSVEQYF
TRBJ2-6,-,-,TRBV7-9,TGTGCCAGCAGCTTAGAAATCTCTGGGGCCAACGTCCTGACTTTC,CASSLEISGANVLTF
TRBJ2-1,-,-,TRBV7-8,TGTGCCAGCACCTTAGTAGGGGTGGTGCAGGCGGGCTCCTACAATGAGCAGTTCTTC,CASTLVGVVQAGSYNEQFF
TRBJ2-7,-,-,TRBV7-9,TGTGCCAGCAGCGAAACCTACGAGCAGTACTTC,CASSETYEQYF
TRBJ1-1,-,-,TRBV5-1,TGCGCCAGCAGCCAGAAAAGACAGAGCGAAAACCAGAACACTGAAGCTTTCTTT,CASSQKRQSENQNTEAFF
TRBJ2-7,TRBD2,-,TRBV6-1,TGTGCCAGCAGTGAACAGAGCGGGGGCTCCTACGAGCAGTACTTC,CASSEQSGGSYEQYF
TRBJ2-7,-,once,TRBV4-1,TGCGCCAGCAGCCAAGGATTCGGTACGGGGCCCTACGAGCAGTACTTC,CASSQGFGTGPYEQYF
TRBJ1-1,-,-,TRBV29-1,TGCAGCGTTGACACAGACATGAACACTGAAGCTTTCTTT,CSVDTDMNTEAFF
TRBJ2-3,-,-,TRBV7-8,TGTGCCAGCAGCCCCTCGGGAGCAGATACGCAGTATTTT,CASSPSGADTQYF
TRBJ2-7,TRBD1,-,TRBV19,TGTGCCAGTAGCCCAGGGACAGGGGGTTACGAGCAGTACTTC,CASSPGTGGYEQYF
TRBJ1-1,-,-,TRBV30,TGTGCCTGGAGCGATACACTCGAACACGTTTGGGGAGCTTTCTTT,CAWSDTLEHVWGAFF
TRBJ2-7,-,-,TRBV5-1,TGCGCCAGCAGCTTGGCCAACAATCCCTACGAGCAGTACTTC,CASSLANNPYEQYF
TRBJ2-1,TRBD1,-,TRBV9,TGTGCCAGCAGCCCAGGGGGCGCCCACAATGAGCAGTTCTTC,CASSPGGAHNEQFF
TRBJ2-1,TRBD2,-,TRBV9,TGTGCCAGCAGCGTCCCGGCGGGAGCCTCCTACAATGAGCAGTTCTTC,CASSVPAGASYNEQFF
TRBJ2-7,-,-,TRBV9,TGTGCCAGCAGCCCCAGCGGAGGGGACTCCGAGCAGTACTTC,CASSPSGGDSEQYF